The rows below give T cell receptor beta chains drawn from one sample of a study of blood T cell repertoires in COVID-19. Generated by immunoSEQ multiplex PCR, the TCRdb table keeps only in-frame clones and is missing some. The sample lists approximately 180,000 clones, about 88% seen once, with about 1.2% in the top ten. The sequencing input was PBMCs or T cells enriched from blood (not recorded which). These receptors all come from a human donor with acute COVID-19. The donor label of this sample is uncertain. The CDR3 runs from the conserved cysteine through the conserved F or W. Fields, in order: V gene, D gene, J gene, CDR3 protein. The D gene is left open where the match is weak.

TRBV5-1,-,TRBJ1-1,CASSSFPGDTEAFF
TRBV19,TRBD1,TRBJ2-7,CASGQAYEQYF
TRBV15,TRBD1,TRBJ2-7,CATSRAHRGTYEQYF
TRBV5-1,-,TRBJ2-7,CASSFQGGYEQYF
TRBV4-1,TRBD2,TRBJ2-3,CASSSRDYTDTQYF
TRBV5-5,TRBD2,TRBJ2-7,CASRDQRGEDWDEQYF
TRBV29-1,TRBD1,TRBJ1-2,CSVDESDRAGYTF
TRBV5-6,-,TRBJ1-1,CASSSSGTLNTEAFF
TRBV7-2,-,TRBJ2-4,CASSLDLRDRKNIQYF
TRBV7-9,-,TRBJ2-5,CALTTEYF
TRBV19,TRBD2,TRBJ2-1,CASSIGAGGGNEQFF
TRBV24-1,-,TRBJ2-1,CATSGFGGEPYNEQFF
TRBV6-5,TRBD1,TRBJ1-2,CASSYEGAAGYTF
TRBV20-1,-,TRBJ1-5,CSASGGTEQPQHF
TRBV11-2,TRBD2,TRBJ2-7,CASSLGRGGLKDEQYF
TRBV10-3,TRBD1,TRBJ2-5,CATDDRGQETQYF
TRBV23-1,-,TRBJ1-2,CASSQSPQGYGYTF
TRBV2,TRBD1,TRBJ1-2,CASSGESGGPLGYTF
TRBV12-3/TRBV12-4,-,TRBJ1-2,CASSRQFYGYTF
TRBV10-3,TRBD2,TRBJ2-3,CAISTGLAGASTDTQYF
TRBV19,TRBD1,TRBJ1-5,CATRDRGRSADQPQHF
TRBV7-2,TRBD1,TRBJ2-1,CASSPGQGLRNEQFF
TRBV13,TRBD1,TRBJ1-6,CASSLPGQISPLHF
TRBV19,TRBD1,TRBJ2-7,CASSPWTGAYEQYF
TRBV7-9,TRBD1,TRBJ2-5,CASSPGQGLGTQYF
TRBV19,-,TRBJ2-3,CASGRDLGLDTQYF
TRBV19,TRBD2,TRBJ2-5,CASSTLAGGHETQYF
TRBV13,-,TRBJ2-3,CASSLLLGPTDTQYF
TRBV2,TRBD1,TRBJ1-2,CASRERTGNYGYTF
TRBV3-1/TRBV3-2,TRBD1,TRBJ1-1,CASKGTGVENTEAFF
TRBV2,-,TRBJ2-3,CASSEAPYPDTQYF
TRBV7-2,TRBD2,TRBJ2-5,CASSVGLAPLERETQYF
TRBV30,TRBD1,TRBJ2-5,CAWSTTGTEETQYF
TRBV29-1,-,TRBJ1-5,CSVQAGGNQPQHF
TRBV11-2,TRBD1,TRBJ1-4,CASSPGGSLGEKLFF
TRBV7-6,-,TRBJ1-2,CASSSVGGGSYTF
TRBV19,-,TRBJ2-1,CASRPWRGYNEQFF
TRBV5-4,TRBD1,TRBJ2-2,CASSLGGTAANTGELFF
TRBV3-1/TRBV3-2,TRBD2,TRBJ2-1,CASSQEKRLLAGGWNEQFF
TRBV7-9,-,TRBJ2-7,CASSPAGSTDYEQYF
TRBV25-1,-,TRBJ2-7,CASSDPLQDSSYEQYF